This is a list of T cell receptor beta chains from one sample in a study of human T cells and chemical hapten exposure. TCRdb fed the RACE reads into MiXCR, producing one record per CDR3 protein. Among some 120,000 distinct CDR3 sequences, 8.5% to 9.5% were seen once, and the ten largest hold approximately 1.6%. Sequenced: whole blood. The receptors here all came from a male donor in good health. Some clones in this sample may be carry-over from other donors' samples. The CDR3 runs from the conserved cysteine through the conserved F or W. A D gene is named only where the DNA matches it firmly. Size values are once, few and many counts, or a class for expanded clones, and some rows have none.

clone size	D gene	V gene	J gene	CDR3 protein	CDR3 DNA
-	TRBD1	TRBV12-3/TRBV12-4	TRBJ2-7	CASRPSTGTFGEQYF	TGTGCCAGCAGACCCTCGACAGGGACATTTGGCGAGCAGTACTTC
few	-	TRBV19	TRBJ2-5	CASSRASMETQYF	TGTGCCAGTAGTAGGGCTAGCATGGAGACCCAGTACTTC
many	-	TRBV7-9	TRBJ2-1	CASSLGGGDEQFF	TGTGCCAGCAGCTTAGGTGGGGGCGATGAGCAGTTCTTC
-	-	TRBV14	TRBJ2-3	CASSQGGVGFTDTQYF	TGTGCCAGCAGCCAAGGGGGAGTGGGCTTCACAGATACGCAGTATTTT
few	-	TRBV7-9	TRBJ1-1	CASSSTWKGGSTEAFF	TGTGCCAGCAGCTCTACGTGGAAGGGTGGGAGCACTGAAGCTTTCTTT
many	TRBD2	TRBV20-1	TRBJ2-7	CSAQRREGDYEQYF	TGCAGTGCCCAACGCCGGGAGGGCGACTACGAGCAGTACTTC
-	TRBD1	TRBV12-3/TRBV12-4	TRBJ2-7	CASSSPGQGSHEQYF	TGTGCCAGCAGTTCCCCGGGACAGGGGTCCCACGAGCAGTACTTC
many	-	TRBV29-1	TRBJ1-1	CSVEGRQANTEAFF	TGCAGCGTTGAAGGTCGGCAGGCGAACACTGAAGCTTTCTTT
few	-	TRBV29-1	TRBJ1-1	CSVLYLMNTEAFF	TGCAGCGTTTTGTACCTCATGAACACTGAAGCTTTCTTT
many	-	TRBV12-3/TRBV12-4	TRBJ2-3	CASSLEGADTQYF	TGTGCCAGCAGCCTAGAAGGGGCAGATACGCAGTATTTT
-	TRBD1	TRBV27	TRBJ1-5	CASSTGDNQPQHF	TGTGCCAGCTCGACAGGGGATAATCAGCCCCAGCATTTT
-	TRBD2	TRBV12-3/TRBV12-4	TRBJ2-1	CASSSTPPSGRPNEQFF	TGTGCCAGCAGTTCTACCCCCCCTAGCGGGAGACCCAATGAGCAGTTCTTC
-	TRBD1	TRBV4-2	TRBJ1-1	CASRQTGTGTEAFF	TGTGCCAGCAGGCAAACCGGGACAGGGACTGAAGCTTTCTTT
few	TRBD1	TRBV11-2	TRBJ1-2	CASSRQGASYGYTF	TGTGCCAGCAGCAGACAGGGGGCGAGCTATGGCTACACCTTC
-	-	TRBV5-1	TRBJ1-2	CASSLAGEEYGYTF	TGCGCCAGCAGCTTGGCCGGCGAGGAGTATGGCTACACCTTC
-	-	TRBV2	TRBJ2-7	CASGGGMSYEQYF	TGTGCCAGCGGCGGAGGGATGTCCTACGAGCAGTACTTC
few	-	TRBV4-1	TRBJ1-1	CASSQEDSLNTEAFF	TGCGCCAGCAGCCAAGAGGACAGTCTGAACACTGAAGCTTTCTTT
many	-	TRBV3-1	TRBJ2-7	CASSQEGDRYEQYF	TGTGCCAGCAGCCAAGAAGGGGACCGCTACGAGCAGTACTTC
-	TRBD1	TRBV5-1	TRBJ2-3	CASSLSQGAVSGTDTQYF	TGCGCCAGCAGCTTGTCTCAGGGGGCGGTATCGGGCACAGATACGCAGTATTTT
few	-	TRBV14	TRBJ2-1	CASSQIRDEQFF	TGTGCCAGCAGCCAAATCCGCGATGAGCAGTTCTTC